This T cell receptor (beta chain) was obtained from a study of cytomegalovirus exposure and HLA in healthy donors. Study results and caveats: The study labeled 164 TCR beta chains cytomegalovirus-associated.

A word on this clone: Its target is not known.

Healthy donors of bone marrow made up the group. The ends were cut back, 1 base at V and 0 bases at J, with 9 bases in the middle. Germline lookup yields CDR1 SGHVS and CDR2 FNYEAQ. This CDR3 is built from 16 residues. It was with 60 Vbeta and 13 Jbeta primers that the PCR ran. Sequencing was performed with immunoSEQ multiplex PCR; in TCRdb, only in-frame clones are kept and a portion is missing. The sample carries around 210,000 clones, around 77% recorded once. The rearrangement joins TRBV7-6 to TRBJ2-2; TRBD2 is a possible D gene (6 bases). The material sequenced was PBMCs. This TCR derives from a woman under 40 in good health and CMV-seronegative. The CDR3 spells CASSLEAGTNTGELFF. CDR3 coding DNA: TGTGCCAGCAGCTTAGAAGCGGGCACGAACACCGGGGAGCTGTTTTTT.